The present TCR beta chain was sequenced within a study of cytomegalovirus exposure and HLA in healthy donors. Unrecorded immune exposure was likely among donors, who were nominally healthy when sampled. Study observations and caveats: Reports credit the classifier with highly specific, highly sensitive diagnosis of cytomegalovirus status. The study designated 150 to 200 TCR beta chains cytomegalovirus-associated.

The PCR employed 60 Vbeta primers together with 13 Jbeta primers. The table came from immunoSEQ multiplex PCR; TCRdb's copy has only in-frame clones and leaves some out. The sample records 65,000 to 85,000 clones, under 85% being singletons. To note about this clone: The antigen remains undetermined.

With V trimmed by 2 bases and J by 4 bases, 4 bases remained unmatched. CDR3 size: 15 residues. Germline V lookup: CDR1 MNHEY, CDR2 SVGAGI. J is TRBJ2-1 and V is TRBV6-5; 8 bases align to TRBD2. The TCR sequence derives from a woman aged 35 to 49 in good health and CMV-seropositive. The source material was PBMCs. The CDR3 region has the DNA TGTGCCAGCAGTTACGCGGCTAGCGGGTACAATGAGCAGTTCTTC. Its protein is CASSYAASGYNEQFF.